The T cell receptor (beta chain) described here comes from a study of T-cell memory formation after mild COVID-19. Overall study: The study found TCR clusters largely donor specific.

The authors produced TCR alpha and TCR beta cDNA libraries with sample barcodes and UMIs by 5'RACE using constant-segment primers. TCRdb passed the 5' RACE reads through MiXCR, listing each CDR3 protein once. The data hold 450,000 to 650,000 distinct CDR3 sequences, with over 15% observed a single time. Study outcomes and limitations: Clones that contracted clustered mainly in CM and EM if CD4+ and in EMRA if CD8+.

CDR1 and CDR2 from the germline V gene are SGHVS and FNYEAQ. Trimming removed 5 bases from V and 5 bases from J; junction bases left unmatched: 6. The CDR3 is 16 amino acids. This clonotype turned up a few times. The antigen remains unidentified. J is TRBJ2-3 and V is TRBV7-6; 14 bases are a match to TRBD2. The sequence was collected from an adult woman who had mild COVID-19 (a few samples of this study predate the infection). Cell type and time point are not known. The sample taken for sequencing was PBMCs or a T cell subset sorted from them (not recorded which). The CDR3 loop is CASSPGTSGGIDTQYF. The DNA of the CDR3 is TGTGCCAGCAGCCCAGGGACTAGCGGGGGAATAGATACGCAGTATTTT.